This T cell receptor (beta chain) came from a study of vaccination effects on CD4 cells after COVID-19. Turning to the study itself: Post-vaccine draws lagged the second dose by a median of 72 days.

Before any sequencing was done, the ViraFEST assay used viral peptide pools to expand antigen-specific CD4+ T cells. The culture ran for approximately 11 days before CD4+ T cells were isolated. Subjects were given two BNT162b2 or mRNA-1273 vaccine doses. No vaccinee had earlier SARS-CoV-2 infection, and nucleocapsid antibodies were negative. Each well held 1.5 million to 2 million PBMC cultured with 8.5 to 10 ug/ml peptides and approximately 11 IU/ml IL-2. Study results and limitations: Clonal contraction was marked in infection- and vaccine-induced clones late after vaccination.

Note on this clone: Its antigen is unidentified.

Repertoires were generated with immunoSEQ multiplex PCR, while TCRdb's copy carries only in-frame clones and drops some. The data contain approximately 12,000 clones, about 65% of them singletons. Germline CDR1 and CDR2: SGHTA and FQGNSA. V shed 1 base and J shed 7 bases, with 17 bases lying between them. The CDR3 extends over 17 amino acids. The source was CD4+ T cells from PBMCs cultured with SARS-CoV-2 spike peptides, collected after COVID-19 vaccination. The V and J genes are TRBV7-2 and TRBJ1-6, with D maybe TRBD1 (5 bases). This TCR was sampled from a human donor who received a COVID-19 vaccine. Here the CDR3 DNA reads TGTGCCAGCAGCTTAGATTTTACAGGTCGGGGCAATTCACCCCTCCACTTT. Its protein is CASSLDFTGRGNSPLHF.